The source of this T cell receptor beta chain is a study of molecular identifiers for immune sequencing clone quantification. Overall study: Four portions were sequenced after RNA from around 20,000 or 99,000 naive CD8 cells was split five ways in replicates.

This clonotype was seen a handful of times. What it recognizes is unknown. CD8+CD4-CCR7+CD45RA+ cells were sorted as naive CD8 T cells. Methods described previously, with TCR primers listed, were used for bulk TCR libraries. TCRdb passed the PCR reads through MiXCR, listing each CDR3 protein once. The data hold more than 550,000 distinct CDR3 sequences, with around 25% observed a single time. This CDR3 comprises 14 residues. CDR1 SNHLY and CDR2 FYNNEI come from the germline V gene. The V gene lost 10 bases and the J gene lost 2 bases, with 18 bases spanning the gap. Findings of the study overall: Among 950,000 to 1,000,000 naive cells, as was reported, spiked Jurkat TCR RNA from one cell was detectable.

The V gene is TRBV2, the J gene TRBJ2-7; tentatively, D is TRBD2 (5 bases). The sequencing sample was made of naive CD8+ T cells from blood, with Jurkat cell RNA spiked in. Subset: FACS-sorted CD8+CD4-CCR7+CD45RA+ naive T cells. The receptor was derived from a human donor in good health. Some libraries in this study had Jurkat cell RNA spiked in. CDR3 residues: CATQKPGFPYEQYF. The CDR3 region has the DNA TGTGCCACCCAGAAACCGGGATTTCCCTACGAGCAGTACTTC.